This is a list of T cell receptor beta chains from one sample in a study of Graves' ophthalmopathy and Graves' hyperthyroidism. Using its own MiXCR run on the multiplex PCR reads, TCRdb lists one record per CDR3 protein. The sample carries 450,000 to 600,000 distinct CDR3 sequences, less than 40% recorded once. The specimen was peripheral blood or thyroid tissue (not recorded which). These receptors were obtained from an adult man with Graves' hyperthyroidism. The CDR3 runs from the conserved cysteine through the conserved F or W. A D gene is named only where the DNA matches it firmly. Not every row has a clone size; where given, it reads once, few, many or a size class.

TRBD1	TRBV20-1	TRBJ1-5	-	15	TGCAGTGCTAGAGCCCGGGACAGGGGATATCAGCCCCAGCATTTT	CSARARDRGYQPQHF
TRBD1	TRBV2	TRBJ1-1	few	13	TGTGCCAGCAGTGAAACAGGGGAAGCTGAAGCTTTCTTT	CASSETGEAEAFF
-	TRBV7-3	TRBJ1-1	many	13	TGTGCCAGCAGCCCACAGGGTTTCACTGAAGCTTTCTTT	CASSPQGFTEAFF
TRBD1	TRBV20-1	TRBJ1-5	-	16	TGCAGTGCTAGACTTCCGGGACAGAATAGCAATCAGCCCCAGCATTTT	CSARLPGQNSNQPQHF
-	TRBV7-8	TRBJ1-5	-	14	TGTGCCAGCAGCTCTGACAGGCGAACTCAGCCCCAGCATTTT	CASSSDRRTQPQHF
-	TRBV24-1	TRBJ2-3	many	18	TGTGCCACCAGTGACCGTATTTCCGCGACAGGACGCACAGATACGCAGTATTTT	CATSDRISATGRTDTQYF
-	TRBV9	TRBJ2-2	few	16	TGTGCCAGCAGCGCGGCAGGGGAAATGAACACCGGGGAGCTGTTTTTT	CASSAAGEMNTGELFF
TRBD1	TRBV15	TRBJ1-5	many	18	TGTGCCACCAGCAGAGAGGGGGTCTGGGACAGGGTGAGTCAGCCCCAGCATTTT	CATSREGVWDRVSQPQHF
TRBD2	TRBV12-3/TRBV12-4	TRBJ2-5	-	15	TGTGCCAGCAGTCACCCCCTAGCGGGGCAAGAGACCCAGTACTTC	CASSHPLAGQETQYF
-	TRBV15	TRBJ1-1	once	16	TGTGCCACCAGCAGTTTCGTGGAACCGAGGAACACTGAAGCTTTCTTT	CATSSFVEPRNTEAFF
-	TRBV6-5	TRBJ1-3	many	17	TGTGCCAGCAGCCTACTTGTGGGGCGACTCTCTGGAAACACCATATATTTT	CASSLLVGRLSGNTIYF
-	TRBV7-9	TRBJ2-1	-	11	TGTGCCAGCAGCTTAGTGCAGGGCCGGTTCTTC	CASSLVQGRFF
TRBD1	TRBV2	TRBJ1-6	many	15	TGTGCCAGCCATCGTGAACAGGGGGTGAATTCACCCCTCCACTTT	CASHREQGVNSPLHF
-	TRBV14	TRBJ2-5	many	13	TGTGCCAGCAGCCAAGGATACGGAGAGACCCAGTACTTC	CASSQGYGETQYF
-	TRBV20-1	TRBJ2-5	-	17	TGCAGTGCTAGAGCGCCGAGAGGCCTTGTCGAACAAGAGACCCAGTACTTC	CSARAPRGLVEQETQYF
-	TRBV7-9	TRBJ1-4	once	14	TGTGCCAGCAGCCCGGATCCATCAAGTGAAAAACTGTTTTTT	CASSPDPSSEKLFF
TRBD1	TRBV7-2	TRBJ1-5	many	15	TGTGCCAGCAGCCACACAGGGGGCTTTGATCAGCCCCAGCATTTT	CASSHTGGFDQPQHF
TRBD2	TRBV7-2	TRBJ2-1	-	16	TGTGCCAGCAGCTTAGCCGGACTAGCGGGAGGTGTAGGGCAGTTCTTC	CASSLAGLAGGVGQFF
TRBD1	TRBV29-1	TRBJ2-2	many	14	TGCAGCGTTGACCAGACAGGGGAGAACGGGGAGCTGTTTTTT	CSVDQTGENGELFF